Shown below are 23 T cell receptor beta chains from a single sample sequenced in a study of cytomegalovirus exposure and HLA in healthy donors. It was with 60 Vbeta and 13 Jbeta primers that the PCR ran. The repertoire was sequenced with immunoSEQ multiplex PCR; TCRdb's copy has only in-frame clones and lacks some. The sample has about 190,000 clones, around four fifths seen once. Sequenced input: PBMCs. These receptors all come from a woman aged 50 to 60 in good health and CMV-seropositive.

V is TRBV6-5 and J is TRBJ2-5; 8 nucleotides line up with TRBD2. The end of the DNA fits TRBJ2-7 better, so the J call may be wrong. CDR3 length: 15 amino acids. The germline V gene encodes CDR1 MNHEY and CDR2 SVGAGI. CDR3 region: CASGKQRGPSYEQYF. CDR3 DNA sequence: TGTGCCAGCGGAAAACAGCGGGGGCCGTCCTACGAGCAGTACTTC.

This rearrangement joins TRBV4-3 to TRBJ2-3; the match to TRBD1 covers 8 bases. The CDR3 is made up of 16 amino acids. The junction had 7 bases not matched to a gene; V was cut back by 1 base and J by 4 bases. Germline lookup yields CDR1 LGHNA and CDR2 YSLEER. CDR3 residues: CASSQVDRGRSDTQYF. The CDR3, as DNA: TGCGCCAGCAGCCAAGTAGACAGGGGACGATCAGATACGCAGTATTTT.

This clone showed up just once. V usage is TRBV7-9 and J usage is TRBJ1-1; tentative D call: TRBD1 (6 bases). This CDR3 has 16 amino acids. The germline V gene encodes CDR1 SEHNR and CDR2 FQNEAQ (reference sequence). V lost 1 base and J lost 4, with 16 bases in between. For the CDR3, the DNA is TGTGCCAGCAGCTTAGATCCGGGGGGGGCGACCACTGAAGCTTTCTTT. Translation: CASSLDPGGATTEAFF.

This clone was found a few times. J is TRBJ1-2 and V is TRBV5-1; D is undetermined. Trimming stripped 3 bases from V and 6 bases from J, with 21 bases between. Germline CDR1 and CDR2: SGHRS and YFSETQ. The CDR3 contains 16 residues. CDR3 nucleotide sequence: TGCGCCAGCAGCTATTCTTCTTCTTCGGTGGGAGATGGCTACACCTTC. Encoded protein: CASSYSSSSVGDGYTF.

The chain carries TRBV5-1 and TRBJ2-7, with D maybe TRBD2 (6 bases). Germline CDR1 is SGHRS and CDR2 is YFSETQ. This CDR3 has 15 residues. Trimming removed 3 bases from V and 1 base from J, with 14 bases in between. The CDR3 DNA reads TGCGCCAGCAGCTCGGAGGGTCCGACGTCCTACGAGCAGTACTTC. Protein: CASSSEGPTSYEQYF. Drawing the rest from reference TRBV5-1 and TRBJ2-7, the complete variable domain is KAGVTQTPRYLIKTRGQQVTLSCSPISGHRSVSWYQQTPGQGLQFLFEYFSETQRNKGNFPGRFSGRQFSNSRSEMNVSTLELGDSALYLCASSSEGPTSYEQYFGPGTRLTVT.

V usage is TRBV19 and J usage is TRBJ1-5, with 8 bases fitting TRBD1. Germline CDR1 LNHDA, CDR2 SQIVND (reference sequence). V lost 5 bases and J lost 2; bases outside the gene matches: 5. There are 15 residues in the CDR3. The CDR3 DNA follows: TGTGCCAGTAGTGTTCAGGGGGCGGGCAATCAGCCCCAGCATTTT. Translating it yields CASSVQGAGNQPQHF.

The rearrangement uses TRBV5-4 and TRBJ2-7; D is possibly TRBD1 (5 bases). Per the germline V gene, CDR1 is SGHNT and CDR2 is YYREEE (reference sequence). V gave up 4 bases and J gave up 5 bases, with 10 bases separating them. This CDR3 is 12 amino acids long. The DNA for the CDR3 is TGTGCCAGCAGCGCAGACAGACACGAGCAGTACTTC. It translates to CASSADRHEQYF. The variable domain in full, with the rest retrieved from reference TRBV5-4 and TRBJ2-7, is ETGVTQSPTHLIKTRGQQVTLRCSSQSGHNTVSWYQQALGQGPQFIFQYYREEENGRGNFPPRFSGLQFPNYSSELNVNALELDDSALYLCASSADRHEQYFGPGTRLTVT.

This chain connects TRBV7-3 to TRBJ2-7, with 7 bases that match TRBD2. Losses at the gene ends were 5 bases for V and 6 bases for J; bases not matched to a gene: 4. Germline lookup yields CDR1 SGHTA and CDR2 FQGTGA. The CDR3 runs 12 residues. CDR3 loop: CASSRSGGEQYF. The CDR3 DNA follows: TGTGCCAGCAGCCGCTCGGGAGGCGAGCAGTACTTC.

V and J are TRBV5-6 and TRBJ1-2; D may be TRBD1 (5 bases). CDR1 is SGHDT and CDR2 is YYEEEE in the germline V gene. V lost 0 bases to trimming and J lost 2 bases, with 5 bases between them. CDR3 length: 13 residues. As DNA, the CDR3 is TGTGCCAGCAGCTTGGGACAGAACTATGGCTACACCTTC. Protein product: CASSLGQNYGYTF.

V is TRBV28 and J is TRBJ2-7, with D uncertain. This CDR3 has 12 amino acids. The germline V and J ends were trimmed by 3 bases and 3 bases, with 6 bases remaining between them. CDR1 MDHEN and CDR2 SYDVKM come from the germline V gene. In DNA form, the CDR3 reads TGTGCCAGCAGTTTGGCCAGCTACGAGCAGTACTTC. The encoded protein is CASSLASYEQYF.

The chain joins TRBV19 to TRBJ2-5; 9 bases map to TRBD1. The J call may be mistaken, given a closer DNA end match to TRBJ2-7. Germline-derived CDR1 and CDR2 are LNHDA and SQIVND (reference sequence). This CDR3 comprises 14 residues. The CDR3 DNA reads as TGTGCCAGTAGTACCCGACAGGGGGCCTACGAGCAGTACTTC. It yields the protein CASSTRQGAYEQYF.

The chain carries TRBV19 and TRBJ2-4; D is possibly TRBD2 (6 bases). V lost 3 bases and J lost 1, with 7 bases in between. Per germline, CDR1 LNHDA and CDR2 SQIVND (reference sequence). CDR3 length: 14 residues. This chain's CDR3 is CASSIGGAKNIQYF. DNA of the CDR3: TGTGCCAGTAGTATTGGGGGGGCCAAAAACATTCAGTACTTC.

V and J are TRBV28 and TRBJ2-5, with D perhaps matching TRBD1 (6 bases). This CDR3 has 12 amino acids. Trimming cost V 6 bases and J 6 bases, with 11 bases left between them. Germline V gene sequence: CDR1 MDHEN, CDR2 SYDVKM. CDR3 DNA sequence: TGTGCCAGCAGAGGACAGTGGAAGACCCAGTACTTC. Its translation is CASRGQWKTQYF.

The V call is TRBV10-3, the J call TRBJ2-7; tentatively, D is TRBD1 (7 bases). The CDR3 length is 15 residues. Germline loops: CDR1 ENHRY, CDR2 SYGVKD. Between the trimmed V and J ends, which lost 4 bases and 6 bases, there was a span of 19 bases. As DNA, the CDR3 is TGTGCCATCAGTGGGGGGGCCGACAGGGTTCTCGAGCAGTACTTC. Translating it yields CAISGGADRVLEQYF.

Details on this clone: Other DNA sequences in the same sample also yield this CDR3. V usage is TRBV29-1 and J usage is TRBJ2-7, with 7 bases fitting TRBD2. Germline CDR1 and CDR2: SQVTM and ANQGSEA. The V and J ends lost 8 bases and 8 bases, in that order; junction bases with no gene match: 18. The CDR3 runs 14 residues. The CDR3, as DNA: TGCAGCTCCTCGTTGCGGGGGTTTCCGTCCCAGCAGTACTTC. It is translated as CSSSLRGFPSQQYF.

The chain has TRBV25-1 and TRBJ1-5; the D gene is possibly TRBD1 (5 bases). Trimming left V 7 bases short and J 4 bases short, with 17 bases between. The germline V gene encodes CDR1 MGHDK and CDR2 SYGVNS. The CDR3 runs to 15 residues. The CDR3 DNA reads TGTGCCAGCATGACGGGGGTTGGGAGGAATCAGCCCCAGCATTTT. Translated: CASMTGVGRNQPQHF.

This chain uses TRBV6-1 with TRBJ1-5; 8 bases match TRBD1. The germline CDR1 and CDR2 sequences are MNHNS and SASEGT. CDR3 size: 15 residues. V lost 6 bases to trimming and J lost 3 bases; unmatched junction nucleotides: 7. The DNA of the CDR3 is TGTGCCAGCAGCCCTAACAGGGGGATCAATCAGCCCCAGCATTTT. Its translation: CASSPNRGINQPQHF.

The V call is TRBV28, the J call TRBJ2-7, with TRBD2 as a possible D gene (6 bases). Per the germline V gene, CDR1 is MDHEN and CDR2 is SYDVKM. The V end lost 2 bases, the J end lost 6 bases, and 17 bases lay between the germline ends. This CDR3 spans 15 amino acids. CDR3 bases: TGTGCCAGCAGTTTAACGGGCGGGGCGGGTCCCGAGCAGTACTTC. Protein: CASSLTGGAGPEQYF.

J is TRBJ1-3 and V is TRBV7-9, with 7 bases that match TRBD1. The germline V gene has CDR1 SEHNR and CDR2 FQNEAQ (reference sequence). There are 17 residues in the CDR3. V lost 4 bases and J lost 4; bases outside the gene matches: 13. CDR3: CASSYQLTGEKGNTIYF. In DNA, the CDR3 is TGTGCCAGCAGCTACCAACTCACAGGGGAAAAAGGAAACACCATATATTTT.

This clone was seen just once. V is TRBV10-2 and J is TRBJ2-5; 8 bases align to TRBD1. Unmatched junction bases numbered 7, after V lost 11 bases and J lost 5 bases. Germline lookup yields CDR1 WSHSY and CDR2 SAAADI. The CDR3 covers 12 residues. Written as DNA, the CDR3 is TGCGCCGTCAGGGGGCGCGGGGAGACCCAGTACTTC. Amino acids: CAVRGRGETQYF.

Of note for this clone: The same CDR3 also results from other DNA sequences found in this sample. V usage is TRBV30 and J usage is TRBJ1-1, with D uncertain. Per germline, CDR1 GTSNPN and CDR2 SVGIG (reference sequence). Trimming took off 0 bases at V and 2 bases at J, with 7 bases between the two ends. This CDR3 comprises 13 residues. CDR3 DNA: TGTGCCTGGAGTGTCCGAGGCAACACTGAAGCTTTCTTT. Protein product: CAWSVRGNTEAFF.

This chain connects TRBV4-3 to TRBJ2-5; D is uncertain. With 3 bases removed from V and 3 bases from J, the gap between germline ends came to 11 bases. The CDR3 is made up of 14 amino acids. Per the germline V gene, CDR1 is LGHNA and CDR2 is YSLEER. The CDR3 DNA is TGCGCCAGCAGCCAGGGTCCACAGAAAGAGACCCAGTACTTC. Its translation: CASSQGPQKETQYF.

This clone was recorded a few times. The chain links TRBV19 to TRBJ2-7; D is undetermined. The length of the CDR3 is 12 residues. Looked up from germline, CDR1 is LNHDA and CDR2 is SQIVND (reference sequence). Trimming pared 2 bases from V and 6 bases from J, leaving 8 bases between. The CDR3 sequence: CASSIRSSEQYF. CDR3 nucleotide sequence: TGTGCCAGTAGTATAAGATCGAGCGAGCAGTACTTC.